The clone carrying this T cell receptor beta chain has only one observation. What it binds is not known. The PCR contained 60 Vbeta and 13 Jbeta primers. Libraries were prepared by immunoSEQ multiplex PCR; TCRdb keeps only in-frame clonotypes and omits some of them. The table shows some 180,000 clones, with approximately 86% occurring only once. This entry is derived from a study of cytomegalovirus exposure and HLA in healthy donors. Findings and limits, study-wide: Researchers counted over 150 TCR beta chains as cytomegalovirus-associated. Confirmation was obtained in vitro that three CMV-associated chains are specific for CMV antigens. Later analysis identified over 15,000 TCR beta sequences associated with HLA alleles, using a false discovery rate threshold of 0.05.

The CDR3 spans 15 residues. Per the germline V gene, CDR1 is MDHEN and CDR2 is SYDVKM. V shed 5 bases and J 6 bases; nucleotides not matched to a gene: 9. The sample taken for sequencing was PBMCs. This TCR derives from a boy between 2 and 10 years old in good health and CMV-seronegative. The V gene is TRBV28, the J gene TRBJ1-5, with 8 bases lining up with TRBD1. The CDR3 protein is CASSPARGRTQPQHF. CDR3 coding DNA: TGTGCCAGCAGTCCCGCCAGGGGGCGAACTCAGCCCCAGCATTTT. Full variable domain (missing parts from reference TRBV28 and TRBJ1-5): DVKVTQSSRYLVKRTGEKVFLECVQDMDHENMFWYRQDPGLGLRLIYFSYDVKMKEKGDIPEGYSVSREKKERFSLILESASTNQTSMYLCASSPARGRTQPQHFGDGTRLSIL.